A single sample is the source of the 19 T cell receptor beta chains below, sequenced in a study of cytomegalovirus exposure and HLA in healthy donors. PCR employed 60 Vbeta and 13 Jbeta primers. Method: immunoSEQ multiplex PCR; TCRdb's copy keeps in-frame clones and lacks some. The data hold 150,000 to 200,000 clones, with around three quarters observed a single time. Sequencing was done on a sample of PBMCs. These receptors all stem from a man aged 25-40 years in good health and CMV-seronegative.

The CDR3 loop reads CASSAGQGLTDTQYF. The CDR3 nucleotides are TGTGCCAGCAGCGCGGGACAGGGCCTCACAGATACGCAGTATTTT. The J gene is TRBJ2-3, the V gene TRBV9, with 9 bases aligning to TRBD1. The CDR3 is 15 amino acids. Germline CDR1 reads SGDLS; CDR2 reads YYNGEE. Germline trimming cut 3 bases from V and 2 bases from J; bases unmatched to any gene: 4.

The chain has TRBV18 and TRBJ2-7, with 7 bases identical to TRBD1. This CDR3 is built from 14 residues. With 6 bases clipped from V and 2 bases from J, the junction kept 7 bases outside the gene matches. Per the germline V gene, CDR1 is KGHSH and CDR2 is LQKENI. CDR3 in amino acids: CASSTQGPTYEQYF. The DNA for the CDR3 is TGTGCCAGCTCGACACAGGGGCCCACCTACGAGCAGTACTTC. Full variable domain (outside the CDR3, taken from reference TRBV18 and TRBJ2-7): NAGVMQNPRHLVRRRGQEARLRCSPMKGHSHVYWYRQLPEEGLKFMVYLQKENIIDESGMPKERFSAEFPKEGPSILRIQQVVRGDSAAYFCASSTQGPTYEQYFGPGTRLTVT.

The rearrangement links TRBV27 to TRBJ1-2; the match to TRBD1 covers 7 bases. CDR3 size: 13 residues. The germline V gene encodes CDR1 MNHEY and CDR2 SMNVEV (reference sequence). The J segment lost 10 bases and the V segment lost 2 bases, leaving 7 bases of the junction unmatched. Here the CDR3 reads CASSLKGAIDYTF. As DNA, the CDR3 is TGTGCCAGCAGTTTAAAGGGGGCAATCGACTACACCTTC.

The chain recombines TRBV6-1 with TRBJ2-1; D possibly corresponds to TRBD2 (7 bases). Germline V CDR1 and CDR2: MNHNS, SASEGT. V dropped 8 bases and J dropped 5 bases, with 10 bases sitting between them. The CDR3 is 12 residues long. CDR3 loop: CASLRGHNEQFF. DNA of the CDR3: TGTGCCAGCCTGCGGGGGCACAATGAGCAGTTCTTC.

This clone was counted a few times. The rearrangement joins TRBV28 to TRBJ2-3, with D perhaps TRBD2 (6 bases). The CDR3 is made up of 14 amino acids. The germline V gene has CDR1 MDHEN and CDR2 SYDVKM. V was cut by 5 bases and J by 1 base, with 10 bases left in between. The CDR3 sequence is CASSLGGGTDTQYF. CDR3 DNA sequence: TGTGCCAGCAGTCTCGGCGGGGGCACAGATACGCAGTATTTT.

The chain links TRBV7-2 to TRBJ1-2; D gene uncertain. Germline V gene sequence: CDR1 SGHTA, CDR2 FQGNSA. The V end was cut by 3 bases, the J end by 4 bases, with 12 bases between. The CDR3 is 14 residues long. CDR3 residues: CASSFGRSGYGYTF. The CDR3 DNA reads TGTGCCAGCAGCTTTGGTAGGAGCGGCTATGGCTACACCTTC.

The chain links TRBV7-3 to TRBJ2-5; TRBD1 might be the D (6 bases). CDR3 length: 13 amino acids. V was shortened by 1 base and J by 5 bases, with 8 bases between the two germline ends. Germline-derived CDR1 and CDR2 are SGHTA and FQGTGA. The CDR3 here is CASSLRGRETQYF. The DNA for the CDR3 is TGTGCCAGCAGCTTAAGGGGGCGGGAGACCCAGTACTTC.

The V call is TRBV5-4, the J call TRBJ1-1, with D perhaps TRBD1 (5 bases). Germline V gene sequence: CDR1 SGHNT, CDR2 YYREEE (reference sequence). CDR3 length: 14 residues. Trimming left V 1 base short and J 3 bases short, with 10 bases between. This chain's CDR3 is CASSLIARDTEAFF. As DNA, the CDR3 is TGTGCCAGCAGCTTGATCGCCAGGGACACTGAAGCTTTCTTT. Full variable domain (missing parts from reference TRBV5-4 and TRBJ1-1): ETGVTQSPTHLIKTRGQQVTLRCSSQSGHNTVSWYQQALGQGPQFIFQYYREEENGRGNFPPRFSGLQFPNYSSELNVNALELDDSALYLCASSLIARDTEAFFGQGTRLTVV.

The J gene is TRBJ2-1, the V gene TRBV5-1, with 7 bases aligning to TRBD2. Germline CDR1 SGHRS, CDR2 YFSETQ. Trimming cost V 0 bases and J 8 bases; bases outside gene matches: 8. CDR3 size: 15 residues. CDR3 protein: CASSLGEGRDDEQFF. The CDR3 DNA reads TGCGCCAGCAGCTTGGGGGAGGGCCGTGACGATGAGCAGTTCTTC.

The gene calls are TRBV15 and TRBJ2-3, with 9 bases aligning to TRBD2. CDR1 LNHNV and CDR2 YYDKDF come from the germline V gene (reference sequence). The CDR3 has 16 residues. V shed 2 bases and J 2 bases; nucleotides not matched to a gene: 5. This chain's CDR3 is CATSRSRLAVTDTQYF. CDR3 DNA sequence: TGTGCCACCAGCAGATCCCGACTAGCGGTCACAGATACGCAGTATTTT.

The chain uses TRBV4-1 and TRBJ2-3, with D tentatively TRBD2 (6 bases). This CDR3 has 15 residues. Germline values: CDR1 MGHRA, CDR2 YSYEKL. Deletions cut 0 bases from V and 2 bases from J, with 9 bases between. CDR3 protein: CASSQEGTYTDTQYF. The CDR3, as DNA: TGCGCCAGCAGCCAAGAAGGGACTTACACAGATACGCAGTATTTT.

The J gene is TRBJ2-6, the V gene TRBV6-1, with D hard to call. The CDR3 contains 12 residues. Looked up from germline, CDR1 is MNHNS and CDR2 is SASEGT. The V gene lost 0 bases and the J gene lost 14 bases, with 8 bases spanning the gap. CDR3 residues: CASSEALRFLTF. The CDR3 region has the DNA TGTGCCAGCAGTGAAGCGCTTCGGTTCCTGACTTTC.

The rearrangement uses TRBV7-9 and TRBJ2-1; 7 bases match TRBD1. Looked up from germline, CDR1 is SEHNR and CDR2 is FQNEAQ (reference sequence). V lost 5 bases, J lost 9 bases, and 7 bases stayed unmatched. The CDR3 is made up of 13 amino acids. The CDR3 reads CASSQQGKGEQFF. CDR3 DNA sequence: TGTGCCAGCAGCCAACAGGGGAAGGGTGAGCAGTTCTTC.

This clone was seen a handful of times. The chain links TRBV7-3 to TRBJ2-1; TRBD2 is a possible D gene (5 bases). CDR1 is SGHTA and CDR2 is FQGTGA in the germline V gene. The CDR3 has 14 residues. The germline V and J ends were trimmed by 5 bases and 3 bases, with 11 bases remaining between them. This CDR3 is CASSQGGGYNEQFF. The CDR3 coding sequence is TGTGCCAGCAGCCAAGGAGGTGGCTACAATGAGCAGTTCTTC.

This chain connects TRBV5-1 to TRBJ2-6; no firm D call. V shed 4 bases and J shed 0 bases, with 8 bases lying between them. This CDR3 comprises 15 residues. The germline gives CDR1 SGHRS, CDR2 YFSETQ. The CDR3 DNA is TGCGCCAGCAGCACCGACAACTCTGGGGCCAACGTCCTGACTTTC. It codes for CASSTDNSGANVLTF.

The chain has TRBV27 and TRBJ2-2, with TRBD2 matching 11 bases. With V trimmed by 1 base and J by 7 bases, 8 bases remained unmatched. CDR3 length equals 17 residues. Looked up from germline, CDR1 is MNHEY and CDR2 is SMNVEV (reference sequence). The CDR3 region is CASSLLATSGKVGELFF. The CDR3 nucleotides are TGTGCCAGCAGTTTATTGGCGACTAGCGGGAAGGTCGGGGAGCTGTTTTTT.

The chain joins TRBV2 to TRBJ2-5; D gene uncertain. The germline V and J ends were trimmed by 7 bases and 11 bases, with 20 bases remaining between them. Germline values: CDR1 SNHLY, CDR2 FYNNEI. This CDR3 has 13 amino acids. CDR3 loop: CASKVGLVGLQYF. The CDR3 bases are TGTGCCAGCAAGGTTGGATTGGTCGGGTTACAGTACTTC. The full variable domain, rest sourced from reference TRBV2 and TRBJ2-5, is EPEVTQTPSHQVTQMGQEVILRCVPISNHLYFYWYRQILGQKVEFLVSFYNNEISEKSEIFDDQFSVERPDGSNFTLKIRSTKLEDSAMYFCASKVGLVGLQYFGPGTRLLVL.

This clone has a single count. The chain links TRBV6-6 to TRBJ2-3; 9 nucleotides align to TRBD1. The J segment lost 3 bases and the V segment lost 6 bases, leaving 10 bases of the junction unmatched. The germline V gene encodes CDR1 MNHNY and CDR2 SVGAGI (reference sequence). There are 16 residues in the CDR3. The CDR3 loop reads CASSRLPGQGTDTQYF. The CDR3 DNA reads as TGTGCCAGCAGCCGCCTTCCGGGACAGGGTACAGATACGCAGTATTTT.

This sequence joins TRBV7-9 and TRBJ2-7; 9 nucleotides agree with TRBD2. V lost 5 bases and J lost 4; bases outside the gene matches: 12. CDR3 size: 16 residues. Per the germline V gene, CDR1 is SEHNR and CDR2 is FQNEAQ (reference sequence). The CDR3 bases are TGTGCCAGCAGCCCGGGGGGGGGTAGCGGGAGTTACGAGCAGTACTTC. Translation: CASSPGGGSGSYEQYF.